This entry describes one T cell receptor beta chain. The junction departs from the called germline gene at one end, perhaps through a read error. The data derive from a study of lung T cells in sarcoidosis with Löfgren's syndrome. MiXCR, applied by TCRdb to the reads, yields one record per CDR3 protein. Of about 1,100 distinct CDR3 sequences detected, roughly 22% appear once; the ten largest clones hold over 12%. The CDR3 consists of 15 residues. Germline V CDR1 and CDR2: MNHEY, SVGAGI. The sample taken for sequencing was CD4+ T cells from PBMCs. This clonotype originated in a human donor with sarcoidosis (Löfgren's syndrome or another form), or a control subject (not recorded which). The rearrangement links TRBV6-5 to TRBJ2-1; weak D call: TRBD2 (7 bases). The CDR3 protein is CASSYLLGGPNEQFF. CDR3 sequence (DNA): TGCGCCAGCAGTTACTTGTTGGGGGGGCCGAACGAGCAGTTCTTC.